This T cell receptor (beta chain) was identified in a study of identical twins. Study-wide points: The same donors were not followed; conclusions instead depended on cross-sectional statistical analysis.

Healthy Caucasians supplied all donations. Trimming removed 2 bases from V and 2 bases from J; junction bases left unmatched: 0. This CDR3 has 14 amino acids. In this sample, this clonotype turned up many times. Its target is not known. TCRdb called the 5' RACE reads again in MiXCR, with one record for every CDR3 protein. The table lists roughly 250,000 distinct CDR3 sequences, over 13% of them singletons. Sequenced material: memory (CD45RO+) T cells sorted from blood. The chain combines TRBV12-3 or TRBV12-4 with TRBJ2-7; 10 bases line up with TRBD2. This receptor was obtained from a woman between 18 and 29 years old in good health. The CDR3 bases are TGTGCCAGCAGTTTACTAGCGGGAGCCTACGAGCAGTACTTC. Protein sequence: CASSLLAGAYEQYF.